These 27 T cell receptor beta chains were all obtained from the same sample, sequenced in a study of cytomegalovirus exposure and HLA in healthy donors. The primer mix had 60 Vbeta and 13 Jbeta primers. Assay used: immunoSEQ multiplex PCR; TCRdb lists only in-frame clones, some missing. Of about 79,000 clones listed, around three quarters are singletons. Material: PBMCs. The receptors were sampled from a man between 60 and 75 years old in good health and CMV-seronegative.

This clone was recorded only once. This rearrangement joins TRBV5-1 to TRBJ2-3, with 7 bases fitting TRBD2. This CDR3 spans 14 amino acids. Germline CDR1 and CDR2: SGHRS and YFSETQ. V was pared by 4 bases and J by 1 base, with 3 bases of the junction left unmatched. The CDR3 loop reads CASSISGGTDTQYF. DNA of the CDR3: TGCGCCAGCAGCATAAGCGGGGGCACAGATACGCAGTATTTT.

V and J are TRBV2 and TRBJ2-7; TRBD1 matches at 7 bases. J lost 5 bases, V lost 7 bases, and 14 bases had no gene match. Per germline, CDR1 SNHLY and CDR2 FYNNEI. The CDR3 runs 15 residues. CDR3 in amino acids: CASMLRTGRRNEQYF. The CDR3 region has the DNA TGTGCCAGCATGCTCAGGACAGGACGTAGGAACGAGCAGTACTTC. The complete variable domain, with remaining parts taken from reference TRBV2 and TRBJ2-7, reads EPEVTQTPSHQVTQMGQEVILRCVPISNHLYFYWYRQILGQKVEFLVSFYNNEISEKSEIFDDQFSVERPDGSNFTLKIRSTKLEDSAMYFCASMLRTGRRNEQYFGPGTRLTVT.

The chain combines TRBV5-6 with TRBJ1-1, with 7 bases matching TRBD1. V gave up 3 bases and J gave up 1 base; unmatched junction bases: 6. Germline V gene sequence: CDR1 SGHDT, CDR2 YYEEEE. The CDR3 has 15 amino acids. CDR3: CASSWGQRENTEAFF. CDR3 DNA: TGTGCCAGCAGCTGGGGACAGAGAGAGAACACTGAAGCTTTCTTT.

This sequence joins TRBV6-6 and TRBJ1-6; tentative D call: TRBD1 (6 bases). Between the trimmed V and J ends, which lost 0 bases and 7 bases, there was a span of 13 bases. The CDR3 runs to 16 residues. CDR1 is MNHNY, CDR2 SVGAGI, per germline (reference sequence). The CDR3 loop is CASSYSGGAENSPLHF. CDR3 bases: TGTGCCAGCAGTTACTCGGGGGGGGCAGAGAATTCACCCCTCCACTTT.

There are a few counts of this clone. The chain combines TRBV27 with TRBJ2-7; perhaps TRBD1 as D (5 bases). With 3 bases removed from V and 10 bases from J, the gap between germline ends came to 19 bases. The CDR3 loop spans 14 amino acids. From germline, CDR1 is MNHEY and CDR2 SMNVEV (reference sequence). This chain's CDR3 is CASSFDGGANPQYF. The CDR3 bases are TGTGCCAGCAGTTTCGATGGTGGGGCTAATCCTCAGTACTTC.

The CDR3 reads CAIATVNQPQHF. The CDR3 DNA follows: TGTGCCATCGCGACAGTCAATCAGCCCCAGCATTTT. The chain joins TRBV10-3 to TRBJ1-5, with D possibly matching TRBD1 (5 bases). Germline V lookup: CDR1 ENHRY, CDR2 SYGVKD. V lost 8 bases and J 3 bases, leaving 8 bases between the germline ends. The CDR3 sequence is 12 residues long.

This clone showed up just a few times. The V and J genes are TRBV19 and TRBJ2-7, with 7 bases fitting TRBD1. This CDR3 has 13 residues. The junction had 2 bases not matched to a gene; V was cut back by 3 bases and J by 3 bases. Germline assignment: CDR1 LNHDA and CDR2 SQIVND (reference sequence). The CDR3 DNA reads TGTGCCAGTAGTATCCCAGGGGGCTACGAGCAGTACTTC. Translation gives CASSIPGGYEQYF.

The chain has TRBV5-1 and TRBJ2-7; 8 bases match TRBD1. V trimming: 2 bases; J trimming: 5 bases; junction bases outside the gene matches: 9. This CDR3 is built from 15 residues. CDR1 and CDR2 (germline): SGHRS, YFSETQ. This CDR3 reads CASSFASKQGDEQYF. The CDR3 DNA follows: TGCGCCAGCAGCTTCGCATCAAAACAGGGGGACGAGCAGTACTTC.

V and J are TRBV28 and TRBJ2-7; 10 bases are a match to TRBD1. CDR1 and CDR2 (germline): MDHEN, SYDVKM. The CDR3 consists of 14 residues. With 5 bases clipped from V and 3 bases from J, the junction kept 4 bases outside the gene matches. CDR3 protein: CASSERDRGYEQYF. The CDR3 bases are TGTGCCAGCAGTGAGAGGGACAGGGGCTACGAGCAGTACTTC.

Written as DNA, the CDR3 is TGTGCCAGCAGCGGACTAGCGGGAGGCAATGAGCAGTTCTTC. Translation: CASSGLAGGNEQFF. The chain employs TRBV2 and TRBJ2-1, with 14 nucleotides matching TRBD2. The trim removed 6 bases at V and 6 bases at J, leaving 1 base unmatched. Looked up from germline, CDR1 is SNHLY and CDR2 is FYNNEI. The CDR3 covers 14 residues.

The chain has TRBV6-1 and TRBJ1-5; no clear D gene. Germline CDR1 MNHNS, CDR2 SASEGT. The length of the CDR3 is 14 residues. V lost 6 bases, J lost 1 base, and 10 bases lay in between. The CDR3 loop is CASSPLGSNQPQHF. The DNA of the CDR3 is TGTGCCAGCAGCCCCCTAGGAAGCAATCAGCCCCAGCATTTT.

V is TRBV25-1 and J is TRBJ2-3; 10 nucleotides line up with TRBD2. The CDR3 covers 16 residues. Losses at the gene ends were 3 bases for V and 8 bases for J; bases not matched to a gene: 11. CDR1 is MGHDK, CDR2 SYGVNS, per germline. CDR3 region: CASSDTGAGGPVTQYF. CDR3 sequence (DNA): TGTGCCAGCAGTGACACGGGAGCGGGAGGGCCGGTTACGCAGTATTTT. Using reference TRBV25-1 and TRBJ2-3 for the parts outside the CDR3, the full variable domain is EADIYQTPRYLVIGTGKKITLECSQTMGHDKMYWYQQDPGMELHLIHYSYGVNSTEKGDLSSESTVSRIRTEHFPLTLESARPSHTSQYLCASSDTGAGGPVTQYFGPGTRLTVL.

The V gene is TRBV19, the J gene TRBJ1-5; possibly TRBD1 for D (6 bases). Germline assignment: CDR1 LNHDA and CDR2 SQIVND (reference sequence). This CDR3 region has 12 residues. V was shortened by 6 bases and J by 10 bases, with 13 bases between the two germline ends. The CDR3 region has the DNA TGTGCCAGTAGCCCGTCACAGGGCCCCCAGCATTTT. Translation gives CASSPSQGPQHF.

The J gene is TRBJ2-2, the V gene TRBV27; TRBD2 aligns across 13 bases. CDR3 length equals 15 residues. J lost 7 bases, V lost 5 bases, and 4 bases had no gene match. In germline, CDR1 is MNHEY, CDR2 SMNVEV (reference sequence). The CDR3 region is CASSGLAGVGGELFF. Written as DNA, the CDR3 is TGTGCCAGCAGTGGACTAGCGGGAGTTGGCGGGGAGCTGTTTTTT.

The gene calls are TRBV19 and TRBJ2-7, with 9 positions matching TRBD2. The CDR3 is 17 residues long. V dropped 1 base and J dropped 3; count of bases not matched to a gene: 10. CDR1 and CDR2 from the germline V gene are LNHDA and SQIVND (reference sequence). The CDR3 is CASSIALGTSTLYEQYF. CDR3 nucleotide sequence: TGTGCCAGTAGTATAGCCCTCGGGACTAGCACTCTCTACGAGCAGTACTTC.

Only one count was recorded for this clone. This chain joins TRBV4-1 and TRBJ2-1, with 10 bases that match TRBD1. The CDR3 extends over 17 amino acids. Germline-derived CDR1 and CDR2 are MGHRA and YSYEKL. J lost 3 bases, V lost 4 bases, and 9 bases had no gene match. In DNA, the CDR3 is TGCGCCAGCAGCCCAGCTACCGGGACAGGGGTCTACAATGAGCAGTTCTTC. It codes for CASSPATGTGVYNEQFF.

The chain is built from TRBV29-1 and TRBJ2-3; tentative D call: TRBD2 (6 bases). The CDR3 loop spans 13 amino acids. V lost 4 bases, J lost 2 bases, and 10 bases lay in between. Germline CDR1 SQVTM, CDR2 ANQGSEA. CDR3 sequence reads: CSVGRGPTDTQYF. CDR3 sequence (DNA): TGCAGCGTTGGGAGGGGTCCCACAGATACGCAGTATTTT.

There are a few counts of this clone. This sequence joins TRBV5-1 and TRBJ2-5; possible D gene TRBD2, 5 bases. V was trimmed by 4 bases and J by 1 base, leaving 14 bases between them. CDR3 length equals 15 residues. Germline V CDR1 and CDR2: SGHRS, YFSETQ. The CDR3 loop reads CASSINAGIQETQYF. CDR3 sequence (DNA): TGCGCCAGCAGCATAAACGCGGGTATCCAAGAGACCCAGTACTTC.

This clone was observed a handful of times. V and J are TRBV4-1 and TRBJ1-1; D unclear. The CDR3 covers 13 residues. Germline CDR1 MGHRA, CDR2 YSYEKL. The V end was cut by 1 base, the J end by 4 bases, with 7 bases between. CDR3 bases: TGCGCCAGCAGCCAAGCACAGAGCACTGAAGCTTTCTTT. Amino acid sequence: CASSQAQSTEAFF.

This chain joins TRBV5-4 and TRBJ2-3, with 11 positions matching TRBD2. Germline V gene sequence: CDR1 SGHNT, CDR2 YYREEE (reference sequence). The trim removed 4 bases at V and 3 bases at J, leaving 4 bases unmatched. The length of the CDR3 is 15 residues. This CDR3 is CASSGTSGITDTQYF. CDR3 DNA sequence: TGTGCCAGCAGCGGGACTAGCGGAATAACAGATACGCAGTATTTT.

J is TRBJ2-5 and V is TRBV7-8; D gene ambiguous. V gave up 5 bases and J gave up 4 bases, with 17 bases separating them. This CDR3 region has 15 residues. CDR1 SGHVS and CDR2 FQNEAQ come from the germline V gene. The CDR3 nucleotides are TGTGCCAGCAGCCCTAGACTGCGGAGAGGAGAGACCCAGTACTTC. Translating it yields CASSPRLRRGETQYF.

The chain uses TRBV6-1 and TRBJ1-1; D gene unclear. CDR3 size: 14 residues. V was pared by 9 bases and J by 3 bases, with 17 bases between. CDR1 MNHNS and CDR2 SASEGT come from the germline V gene. CDR3 coding DNA: TGTGCCAGTACCCCCGCCAGGTCATACACTGAAGCTTTCTTT. Translation gives CASTPARSYTEAFF.

CDR3 residues: CASSSTRAYQGAAYEQYF. DNA for the CDR3: TGCGCCAGCAGCTCGACCCGCGCGTATCAGGGGGCGGCGTACGAGCAGTACTTC. The V call is TRBV5-1, the J call TRBJ2-7; 8 nucleotides agree with TRBD1. CDR3 length: 18 residues. Germline V CDR1 and CDR2: SGHRS, YFSETQ. Losses at the gene ends were 3 bases for V and 4 bases for J; bases not matched to a gene: 18. The entire variable domain, with the rest obtained from reference TRBV5-1 and TRBJ2-7, is as follows: KAGVTQTPRYLIKTRGQQVTLSCSPISGHRSVSWYQQTPGQGLQFLFEYFSETQRNKGNFPGRFSGRQFSNSRSEMNVSTLELGDSALYLCASSSTRAYQGAAYEQYFGPGTRLTVT.

The chain employs TRBV9 and TRBJ1-4; 7 bases line up with TRBD1. The CDR3 consists of 15 residues. Germline CDR1 and CDR2: SGDLS and YYNGEE. V shed 3 bases and J 4 bases; nucleotides not matched to a gene: 6. The CDR3 protein is CASSAGGQLNEKLFF. The CDR3 bases are TGTGCCAGCAGCGCTGGGGGACAGCTTAATGAAAAACTGTTTTTT.

The chain couples TRBV6-1 to TRBJ2-1; 9 bases map to TRBD1. CDR3 length: 16 amino acids. CDR1 is MNHNS and CDR2 is SASEGT in the germline V gene. V was clipped by 4 bases and J by 8 bases; unmatched bases: 12. CDR3 sequence: CASSVTGGTLWDEQFF. CDR3 in DNA: TGTGCCAGCAGTGTGACAGGGGGTACTCTTTGGGATGAGCAGTTCTTC.

The chain employs TRBV5-4 and TRBJ2-2; 9 bases match TRBD2. The ends lost 4 bases at V and 5 bases at J; junction bases unmatched: 9. This CDR3 contains 16 residues. Germline CDR1 and CDR2: SGHNT and YYREEE (reference sequence). CDR3 in DNA: TGTGCCAGCAGCCCTACCGGGACTAGCAGAACCGGGGAGCTGTTTTTT. The encoded protein is CASSPTGTSRTGELFF.

V is TRBV28 and J is TRBJ2-2; 9 bases are a match to TRBD2. Germline lookup yields CDR1 MDHEN and CDR2 SYDVKM. The length of the CDR3 is 17 residues. Trimming took 6 bases from V and 0 from J; bases not matched to a gene: 8. CDR3: CASSSPRLAANTGELFF. The DNA for the CDR3 is TGTGCCAGCAGCTCACCGAGACTAGCGGCGAACACCGGGGAGCTGTTTTTT.